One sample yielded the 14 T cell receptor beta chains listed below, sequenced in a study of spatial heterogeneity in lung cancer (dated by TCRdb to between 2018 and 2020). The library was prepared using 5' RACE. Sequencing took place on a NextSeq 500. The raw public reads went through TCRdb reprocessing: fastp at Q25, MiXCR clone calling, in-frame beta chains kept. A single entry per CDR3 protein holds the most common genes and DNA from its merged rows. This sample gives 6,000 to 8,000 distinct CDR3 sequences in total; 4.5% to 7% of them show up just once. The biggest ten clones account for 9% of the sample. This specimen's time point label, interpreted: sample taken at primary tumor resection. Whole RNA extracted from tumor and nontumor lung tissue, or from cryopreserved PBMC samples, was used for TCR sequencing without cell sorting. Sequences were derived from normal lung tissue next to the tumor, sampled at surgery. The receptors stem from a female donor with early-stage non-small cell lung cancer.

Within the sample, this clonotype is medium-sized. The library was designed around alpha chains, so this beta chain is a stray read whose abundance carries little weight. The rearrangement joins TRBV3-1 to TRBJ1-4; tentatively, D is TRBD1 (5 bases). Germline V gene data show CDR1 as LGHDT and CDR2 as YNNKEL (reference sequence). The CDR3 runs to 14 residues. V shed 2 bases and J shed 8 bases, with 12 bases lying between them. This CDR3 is CASSQQGFVEKLFF. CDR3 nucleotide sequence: TGTGCCAGCAGCCAACAGGGTTTCGTCGAAAAACTGTTTTTT. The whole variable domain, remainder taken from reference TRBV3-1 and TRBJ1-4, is DTAVSQTPKYLVTQMGNDKSIKCEQNLGHDTMYWYKQDSKKFLKIMFSYNNKELIINETVPNRFSPKSPDKAHLNLHINSLELGDSAVYFCASSQQGFVEKLFFGSGTQLSVL.

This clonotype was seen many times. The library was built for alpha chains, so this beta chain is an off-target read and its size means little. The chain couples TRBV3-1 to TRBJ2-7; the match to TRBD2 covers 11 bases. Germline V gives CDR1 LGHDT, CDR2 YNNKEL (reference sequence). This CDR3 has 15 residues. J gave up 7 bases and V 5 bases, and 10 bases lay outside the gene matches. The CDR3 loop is CASSLGTSGPREQYF. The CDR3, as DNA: TGTGCCAGCAGCTTGGGGACTAGCGGACCACGGGAGCAGTACTTC.

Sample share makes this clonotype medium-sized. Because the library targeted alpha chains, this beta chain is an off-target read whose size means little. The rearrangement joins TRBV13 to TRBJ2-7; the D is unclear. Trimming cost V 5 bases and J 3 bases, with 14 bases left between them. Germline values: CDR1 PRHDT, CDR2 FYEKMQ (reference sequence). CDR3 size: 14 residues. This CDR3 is CASSPFGDYYEQYF. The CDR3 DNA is TGTGCCAGCAGCCCCTTCGGAGATTACTACGAGCAGTACTTC. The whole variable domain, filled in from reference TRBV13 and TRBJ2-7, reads AAGVIQSPRHLIKEKRETATLKCYPIPRHDTVYWYQQGPGQDPQFLISFYEKMQSDKGSIPDRFSAQQFSDYHSELNMSSLELGDSALYFCASSPFGDYYEQYFGPGTRLTVT.

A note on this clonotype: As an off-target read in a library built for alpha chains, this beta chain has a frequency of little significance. CDR3 sequence: CASSGLGSGELFF. The CDR3 bases are TGTGCCAGCAGCGGGCTTGGGTCCGGGGAGCTGTTTTTT. J is TRBJ2-2 and V is TRBV7-3, with D uncertain. This CDR3 spans 13 amino acids. Trimming cost V 5 bases and J 6 bases, with 10 bases left between them. The V gene's germline CDR1 is SGHTA and CDR2 FQGTGA. Together with reference TRBV7-3 and TRBJ2-2, the CDR3 gives the full variable domain: GAGVSQTPSNKVTEKGKYVELRCDPISGHTALYWYRQSLGQGPEFLIYFQGTGAADDSGLPNDRFFAVRPEGSVSTLKIQRTERGDSAVYLCASSGLGSGELFFGEGSRLTVL.

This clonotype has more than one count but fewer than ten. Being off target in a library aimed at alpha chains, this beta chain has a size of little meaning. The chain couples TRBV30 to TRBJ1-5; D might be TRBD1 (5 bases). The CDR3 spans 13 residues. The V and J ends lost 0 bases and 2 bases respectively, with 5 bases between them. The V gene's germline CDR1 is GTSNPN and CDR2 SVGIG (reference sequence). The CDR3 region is CAWSVQGNQPQHF. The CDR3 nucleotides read TGTGCCTGGAGTGTACAGGGCAATCAGCCCCAGCATTTT.

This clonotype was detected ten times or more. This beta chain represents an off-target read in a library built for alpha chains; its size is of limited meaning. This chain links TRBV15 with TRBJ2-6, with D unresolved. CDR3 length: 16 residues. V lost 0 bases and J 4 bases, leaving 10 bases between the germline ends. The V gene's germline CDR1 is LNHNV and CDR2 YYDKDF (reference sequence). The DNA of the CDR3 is TGTGCCACCAGCAGAGATGTGGGTTCGGGGGCCAACGTCCTGACTTTC. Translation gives CATSRDVGSGANVLTF.

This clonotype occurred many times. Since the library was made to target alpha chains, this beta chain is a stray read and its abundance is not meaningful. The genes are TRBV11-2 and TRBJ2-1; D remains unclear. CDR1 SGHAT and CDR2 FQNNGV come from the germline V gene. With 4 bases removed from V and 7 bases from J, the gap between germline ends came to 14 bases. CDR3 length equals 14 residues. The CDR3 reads CASSSQVVNNEQFF. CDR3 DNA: TGTGCCAGCAGCTCGCAGGTAGTAAATAATGAGCAGTTCTTC.

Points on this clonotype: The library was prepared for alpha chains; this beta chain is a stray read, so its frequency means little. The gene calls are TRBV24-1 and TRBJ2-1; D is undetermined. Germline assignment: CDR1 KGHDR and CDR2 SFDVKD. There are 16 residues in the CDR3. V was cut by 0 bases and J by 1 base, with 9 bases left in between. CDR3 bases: TGTGCCACCAGTGATTTGTCGCTAGATTCCTACAATGAGCAGTTCTTC. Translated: CATSDLSLDSYNEQFF.

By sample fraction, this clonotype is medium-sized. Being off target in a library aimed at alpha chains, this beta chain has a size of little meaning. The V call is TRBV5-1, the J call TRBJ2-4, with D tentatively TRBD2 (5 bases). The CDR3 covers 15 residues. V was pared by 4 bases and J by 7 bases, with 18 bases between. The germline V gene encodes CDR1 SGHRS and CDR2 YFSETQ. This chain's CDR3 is CASSNRASEGNIQYF. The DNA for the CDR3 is TGCGCCAGCAGCAACCGGGCCTCAGAGGGTAACATTCAGTACTTC.

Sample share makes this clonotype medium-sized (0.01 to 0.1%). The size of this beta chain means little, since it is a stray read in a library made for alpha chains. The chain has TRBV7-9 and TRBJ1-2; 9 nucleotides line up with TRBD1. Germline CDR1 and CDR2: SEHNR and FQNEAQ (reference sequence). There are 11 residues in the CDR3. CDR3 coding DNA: TGTGGACACAGGGGGCCCTTTGGCTACACCTTC. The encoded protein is CGHRGPFGYTF.

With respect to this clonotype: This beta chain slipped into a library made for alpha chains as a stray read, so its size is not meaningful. CDR3 amino acids: CSAIWPGQRLSYEQYF. In nucleotides, the CDR3 is TGCAGTGCTATTTGGCCGGGACAGAGACTCTCCTACGAGCAGTACTTC. This rearrangement joins TRBV20-1 to TRBJ2-7, with 7 positions matching TRBD1. This CDR3 comprises 16 residues. J gave up 0 bases and V 4 bases, and 12 bases lay outside the gene matches. The germline CDR1 and CDR2 sequences are DFQATT and SNEGSKA (reference sequence).

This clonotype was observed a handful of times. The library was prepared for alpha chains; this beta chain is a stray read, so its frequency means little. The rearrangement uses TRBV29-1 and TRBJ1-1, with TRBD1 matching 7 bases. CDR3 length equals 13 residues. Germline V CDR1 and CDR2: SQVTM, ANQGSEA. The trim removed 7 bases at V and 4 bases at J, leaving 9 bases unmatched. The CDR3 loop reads CSGTGSMGTEAFF. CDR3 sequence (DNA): TGCAGCGGGACAGGATCTATGGGCACTGAAGCTTTCTTT.

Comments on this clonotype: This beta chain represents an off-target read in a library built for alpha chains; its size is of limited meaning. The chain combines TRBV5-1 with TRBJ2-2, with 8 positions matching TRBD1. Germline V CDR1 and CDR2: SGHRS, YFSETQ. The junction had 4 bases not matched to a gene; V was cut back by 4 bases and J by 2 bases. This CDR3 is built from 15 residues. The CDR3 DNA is TGCGCCAGCAGCCAGGGGGCCCGAAACACCGGGGAGCTGTTTTTT. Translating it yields CASSQGARNTGELFF.

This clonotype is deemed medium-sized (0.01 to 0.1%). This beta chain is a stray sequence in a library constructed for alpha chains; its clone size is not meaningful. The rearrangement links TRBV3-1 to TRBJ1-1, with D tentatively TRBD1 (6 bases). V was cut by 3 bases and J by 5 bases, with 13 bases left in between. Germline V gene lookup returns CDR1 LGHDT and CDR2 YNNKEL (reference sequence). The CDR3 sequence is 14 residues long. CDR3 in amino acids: CASSQIGGETEAFF. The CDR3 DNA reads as TGTGCCAGCAGCCAGATCGGGGGCGAGACTGAAGCTTTCTTT.